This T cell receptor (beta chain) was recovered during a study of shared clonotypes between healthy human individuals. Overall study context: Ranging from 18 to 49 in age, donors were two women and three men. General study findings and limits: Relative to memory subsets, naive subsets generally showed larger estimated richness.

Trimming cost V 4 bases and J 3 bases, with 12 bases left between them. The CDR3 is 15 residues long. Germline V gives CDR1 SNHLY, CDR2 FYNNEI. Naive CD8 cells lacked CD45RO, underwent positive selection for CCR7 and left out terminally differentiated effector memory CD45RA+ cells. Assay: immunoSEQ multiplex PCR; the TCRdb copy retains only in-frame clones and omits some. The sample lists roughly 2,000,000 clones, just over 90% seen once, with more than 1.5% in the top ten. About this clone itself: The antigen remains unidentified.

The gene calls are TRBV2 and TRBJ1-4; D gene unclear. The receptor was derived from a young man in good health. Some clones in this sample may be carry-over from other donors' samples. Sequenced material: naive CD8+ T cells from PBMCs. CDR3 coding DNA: TGTGCCAGCAGTGGCAGGTGGGAGGCTAATGAAAAACTGTTTTTT. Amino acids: CASSGRWEANEKLFF.